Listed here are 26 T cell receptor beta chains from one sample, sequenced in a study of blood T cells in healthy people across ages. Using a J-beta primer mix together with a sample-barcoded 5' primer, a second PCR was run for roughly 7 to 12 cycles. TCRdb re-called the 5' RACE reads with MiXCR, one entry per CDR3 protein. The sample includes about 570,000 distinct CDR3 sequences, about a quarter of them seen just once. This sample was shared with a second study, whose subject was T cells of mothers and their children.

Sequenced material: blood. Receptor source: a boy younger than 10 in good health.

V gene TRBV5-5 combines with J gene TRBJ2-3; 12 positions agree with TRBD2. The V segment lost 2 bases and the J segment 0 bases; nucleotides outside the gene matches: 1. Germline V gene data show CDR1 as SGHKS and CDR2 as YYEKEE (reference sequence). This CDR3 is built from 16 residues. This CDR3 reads CASSFGTSGSTDTQYF. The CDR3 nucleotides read TGTGCCAGCAGCTTCGGGACTAGCGGGAGCACAGATACGCAGTATTTT.

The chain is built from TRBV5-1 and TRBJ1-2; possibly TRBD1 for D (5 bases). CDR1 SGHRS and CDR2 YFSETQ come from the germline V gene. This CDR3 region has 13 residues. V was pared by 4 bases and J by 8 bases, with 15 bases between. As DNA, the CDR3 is TGCGCCAGCAGCCCCACAGGACTCGGGGGCTACACCTTC. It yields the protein CASSPTGLGGYTF.

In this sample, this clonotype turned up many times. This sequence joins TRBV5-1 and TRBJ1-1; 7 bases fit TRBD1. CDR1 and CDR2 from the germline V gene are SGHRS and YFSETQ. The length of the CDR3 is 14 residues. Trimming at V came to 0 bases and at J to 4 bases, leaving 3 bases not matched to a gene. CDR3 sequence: CASSLGQGGTEAFF. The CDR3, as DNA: TGCGCCAGCAGCTTGGGGCAGGGGGGCACTGAAGCTTTCTTT.

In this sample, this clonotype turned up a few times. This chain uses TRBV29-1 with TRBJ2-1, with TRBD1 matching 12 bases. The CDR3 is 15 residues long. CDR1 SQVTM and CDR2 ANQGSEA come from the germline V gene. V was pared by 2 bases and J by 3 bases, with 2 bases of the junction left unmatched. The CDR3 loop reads CSVEWDRGLYNEQFF. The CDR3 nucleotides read TGCAGCGTTGAATGGGACAGGGGGCTCTACAATGAGCAGTTCTTC.

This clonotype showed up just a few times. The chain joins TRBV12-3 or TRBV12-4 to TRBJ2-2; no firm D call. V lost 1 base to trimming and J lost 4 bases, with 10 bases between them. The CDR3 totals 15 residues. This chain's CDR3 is CASSLGGGFTGELFF. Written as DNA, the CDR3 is TGTGCCAGCAGTTTAGGGGGTGGGTTCACCGGGGAGCTGTTTTTT.

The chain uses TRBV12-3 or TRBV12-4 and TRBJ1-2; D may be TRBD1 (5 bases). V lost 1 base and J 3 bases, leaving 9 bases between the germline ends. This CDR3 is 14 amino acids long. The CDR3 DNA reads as TGTGCCAGCAGTTTAGTCCCACAGGACTATGGCTACACCTTC. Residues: CASSLVPQDYGYTF.

CDR3 nucleotide sequence: TGTGCCAGCAGGGTCCGGACAGGTCAAGAGACCCAGTACTTC. Its protein is CASRVRTGQETQYF. This chain joins TRBV28 and TRBJ2-5, with 7 nucleotides matching TRBD1. Germline-derived CDR1 and CDR2 are MDHEN and SYDVKM. This CDR3 is 14 amino acids long. Unmatched junction bases numbered 6, after V lost 6 bases and J lost 2 bases.

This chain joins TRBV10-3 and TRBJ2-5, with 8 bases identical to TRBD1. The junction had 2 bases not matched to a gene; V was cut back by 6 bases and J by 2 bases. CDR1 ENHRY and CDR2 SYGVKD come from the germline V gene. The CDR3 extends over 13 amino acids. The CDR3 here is CAIRDREQETQYF. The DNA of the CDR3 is TGTGCCATCAGGGACAGGGAGCAAGAGACCCAGTACTTC.

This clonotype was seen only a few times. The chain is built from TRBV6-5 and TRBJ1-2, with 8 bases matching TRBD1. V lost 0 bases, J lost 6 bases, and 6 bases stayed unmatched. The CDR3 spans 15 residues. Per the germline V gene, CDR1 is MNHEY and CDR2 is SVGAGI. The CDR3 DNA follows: TGTGCCAGCAGTTACTCGACAGGGGCGAGAAATGGCTACACCTTC. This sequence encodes CASSYSTGARNGYTF.

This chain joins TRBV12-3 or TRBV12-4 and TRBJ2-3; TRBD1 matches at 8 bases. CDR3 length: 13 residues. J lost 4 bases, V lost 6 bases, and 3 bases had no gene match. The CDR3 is CASSDRGPDTQYF. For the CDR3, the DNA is TGTGCCAGCAGCGACAGGGGCCCAGATACGCAGTATTTT.

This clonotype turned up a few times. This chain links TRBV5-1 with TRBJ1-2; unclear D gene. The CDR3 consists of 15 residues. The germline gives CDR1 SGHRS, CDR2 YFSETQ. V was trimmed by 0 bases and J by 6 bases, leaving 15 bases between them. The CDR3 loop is CASSLAGPRTDGYTF. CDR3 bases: TGCGCCAGCAGCTTGGCAGGACCGCGTACGGATGGCTACACCTTC. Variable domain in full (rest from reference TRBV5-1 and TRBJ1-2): KAGVTQTPRYLIKTRGQQVTLSCSPISGHRSVSWYQQTPGQGLQFLFEYFSETQRNKGNFPGRFSGRQFSNSRSEMNVSTLELGDSALYLCASSLAGPRTDGYTFGSGTRLTVV.

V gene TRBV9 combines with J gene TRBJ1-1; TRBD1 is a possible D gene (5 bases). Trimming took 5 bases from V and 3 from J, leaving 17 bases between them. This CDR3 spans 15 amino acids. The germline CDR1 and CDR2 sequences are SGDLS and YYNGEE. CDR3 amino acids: CASRGLDGADTEAFF. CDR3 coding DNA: TGTGCCAGCAGAGGACTAGACGGGGCCGACACTGAAGCTTTCTTT.

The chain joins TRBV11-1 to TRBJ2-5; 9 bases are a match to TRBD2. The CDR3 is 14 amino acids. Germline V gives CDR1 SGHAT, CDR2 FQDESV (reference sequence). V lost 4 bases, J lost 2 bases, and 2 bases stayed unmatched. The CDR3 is CASSSSGAQETQYF. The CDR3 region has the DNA TGTGCCAGCAGCTCTAGCGGGGCACAAGAGACCCAGTACTTC.

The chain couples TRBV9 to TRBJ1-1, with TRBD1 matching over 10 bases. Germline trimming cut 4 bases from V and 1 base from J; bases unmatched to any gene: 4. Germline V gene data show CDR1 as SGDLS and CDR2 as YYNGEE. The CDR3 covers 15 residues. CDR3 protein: CASSPRQGANTEAFF. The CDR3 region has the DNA TGTGCCAGCAGCCCACGACAGGGGGCGAACACTGAAGCTTTCTTT.

The DNA for the CDR3 is TGCAGTGCTAAAAGACGGCTATCGAGGTACGAGCAGTACTTC. Translating it yields CSAKRRLSRYEQYF. The chain joins TRBV20-1 to TRBJ2-7; no firm D call. V lost 4 bases to trimming and J lost 4 bases, with 17 bases between them. The CDR3 runs 14 residues. The germline gives CDR1 DFQATT, CDR2 SNEGSKA (reference sequence).

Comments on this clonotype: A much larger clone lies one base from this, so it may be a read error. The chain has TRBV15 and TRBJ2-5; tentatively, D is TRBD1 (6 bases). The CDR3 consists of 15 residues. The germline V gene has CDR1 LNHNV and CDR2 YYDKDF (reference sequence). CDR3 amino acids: CATSRDPGQQGTQYF. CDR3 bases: TGTGCCACCAGCAGAGATCCCGGACAGCAAGGGACCCAGTACTTC.

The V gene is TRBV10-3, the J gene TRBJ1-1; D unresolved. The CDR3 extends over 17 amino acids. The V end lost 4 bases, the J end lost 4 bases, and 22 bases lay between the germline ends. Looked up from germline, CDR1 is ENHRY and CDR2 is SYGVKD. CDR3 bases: TGTGCCATCAGTGGCCCCCACTTGGACCTGACGGGCACTGAAGCTTTCTTT. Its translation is CAISGPHLDLTGTEAFF.

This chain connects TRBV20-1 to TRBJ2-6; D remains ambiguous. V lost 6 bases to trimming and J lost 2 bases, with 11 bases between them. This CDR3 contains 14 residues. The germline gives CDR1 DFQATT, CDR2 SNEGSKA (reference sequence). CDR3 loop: CSAAGGPGANVLTF. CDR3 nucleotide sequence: TGCAGTGCCGCCGGTGGGCCTGGGGCCAACGTCCTGACTTTC.

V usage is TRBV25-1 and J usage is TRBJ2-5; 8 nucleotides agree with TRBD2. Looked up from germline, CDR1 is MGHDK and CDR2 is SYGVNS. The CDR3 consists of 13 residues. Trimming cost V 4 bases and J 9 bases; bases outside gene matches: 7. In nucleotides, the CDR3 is TGTGCCAGCAGTGGAGGGACTAGGGTGGCCCAGTACTTC. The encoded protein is CASSGGTRVAQYF.

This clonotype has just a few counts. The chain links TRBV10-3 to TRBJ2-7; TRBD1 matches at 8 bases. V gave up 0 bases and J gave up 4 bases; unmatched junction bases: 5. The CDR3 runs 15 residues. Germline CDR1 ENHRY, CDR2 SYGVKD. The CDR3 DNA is TGTGCCATCAGTGAGTCGGGCAGGGGGCGATACGAGCAGTACTTC. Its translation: CAISESGRGRYEQYF.

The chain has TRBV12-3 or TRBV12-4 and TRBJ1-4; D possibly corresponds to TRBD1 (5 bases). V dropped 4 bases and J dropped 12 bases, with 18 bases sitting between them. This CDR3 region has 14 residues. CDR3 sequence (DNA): TGTGCCAGCAGTTCGAACCGGGGACGTGTAGAACTGTTTTTT. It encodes CASSSNRGRVELFF.

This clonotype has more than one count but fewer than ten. The DNA of the CDR3 is TGCAGTGCTAGAGGCGGTCGCCAAGAGACCCAGTACTTC. It is translated as CSARGGRQETQYF. The chain couples TRBV20-1 to TRBJ2-5; the D is unclear. From germline, CDR1 is DFQATT and CDR2 SNEGSKA (reference sequence). Between the trimmed V and J ends, which lost 1 base and 1 base, there was a span of 7 bases. CDR3 length: 13 amino acids.

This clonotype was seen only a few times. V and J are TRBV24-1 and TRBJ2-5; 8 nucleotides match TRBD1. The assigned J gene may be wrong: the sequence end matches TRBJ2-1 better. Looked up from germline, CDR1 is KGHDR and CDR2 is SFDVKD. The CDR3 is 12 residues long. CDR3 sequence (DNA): TGTGCCACCAGTGCTACAGGGGGTGAGCAGTTCTTC. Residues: CATSATGGEQFF.

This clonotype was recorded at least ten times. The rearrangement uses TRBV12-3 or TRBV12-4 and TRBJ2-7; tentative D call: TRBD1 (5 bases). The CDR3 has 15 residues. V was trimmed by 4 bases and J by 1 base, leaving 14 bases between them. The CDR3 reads CASSSDSRYSYEQYF. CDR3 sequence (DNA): TGTGCCAGCAGTTCCGACAGCCGCTATTCCTACGAGCAGTACTTC.

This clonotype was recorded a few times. The CDR3 loop is CAIKEGLGETQYF. CDR3 coding DNA: TGTGCCATCAAGGAGGGGTTGGGCGAGACCCAGTACTTC. The rearrangement links TRBV10-3 to TRBJ2-5, with D perhaps matching TRBD2 (6 bases). The V end lost 7 bases, the J end lost 5 bases, and 14 bases lay between the germline ends. Per the germline V gene, CDR1 is ENHRY and CDR2 is SYGVKD. The CDR3 runs 13 residues.

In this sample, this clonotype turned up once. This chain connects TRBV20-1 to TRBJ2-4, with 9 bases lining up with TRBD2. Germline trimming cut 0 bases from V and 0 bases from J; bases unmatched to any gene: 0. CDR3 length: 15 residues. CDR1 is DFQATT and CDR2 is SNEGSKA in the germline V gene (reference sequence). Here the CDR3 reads CSARDSGRAKNIQYF. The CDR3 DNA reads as TGCAGTGCTAGAGATAGCGGGAGAGCCAAAAACATTCAGTACTTC.